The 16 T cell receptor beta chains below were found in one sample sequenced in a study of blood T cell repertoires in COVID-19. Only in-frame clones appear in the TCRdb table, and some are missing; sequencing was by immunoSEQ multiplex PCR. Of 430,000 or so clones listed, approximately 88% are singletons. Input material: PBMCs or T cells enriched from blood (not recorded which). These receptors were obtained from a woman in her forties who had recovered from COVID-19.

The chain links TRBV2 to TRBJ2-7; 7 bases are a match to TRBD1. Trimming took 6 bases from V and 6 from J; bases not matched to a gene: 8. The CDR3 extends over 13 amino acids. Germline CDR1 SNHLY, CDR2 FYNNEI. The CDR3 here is CASRGQAGGEQYF. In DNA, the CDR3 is TGTGCCAGCAGAGGACAGGCTGGAGGCGAGCAGTACTTC.

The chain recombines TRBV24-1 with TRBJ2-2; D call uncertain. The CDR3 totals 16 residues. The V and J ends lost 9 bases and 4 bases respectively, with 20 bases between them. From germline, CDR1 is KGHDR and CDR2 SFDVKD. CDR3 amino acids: CATQVSPGFGTGELFF. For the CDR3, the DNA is TGTGCCACCCAAGTTTCGCCAGGATTCGGCACCGGGGAGCTGTTTTTT.

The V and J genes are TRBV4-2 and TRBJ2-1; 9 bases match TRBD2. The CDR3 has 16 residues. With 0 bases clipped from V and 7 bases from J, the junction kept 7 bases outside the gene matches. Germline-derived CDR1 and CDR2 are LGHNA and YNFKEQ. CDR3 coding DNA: TGTGCCAGCAGCCAAGATAAGCGGGAGGCCTCAAATGAGCAGTTCTTC. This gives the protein CASSQDKREASNEQFF.

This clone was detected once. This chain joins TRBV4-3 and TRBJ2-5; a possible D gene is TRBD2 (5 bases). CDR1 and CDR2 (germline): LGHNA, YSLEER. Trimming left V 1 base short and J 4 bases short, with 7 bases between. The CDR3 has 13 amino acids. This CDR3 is CASSQGLAETQYF. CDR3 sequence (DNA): TGCGCCAGCAGCCAAGGTCTAGCAGAGACCCAGTACTTC.

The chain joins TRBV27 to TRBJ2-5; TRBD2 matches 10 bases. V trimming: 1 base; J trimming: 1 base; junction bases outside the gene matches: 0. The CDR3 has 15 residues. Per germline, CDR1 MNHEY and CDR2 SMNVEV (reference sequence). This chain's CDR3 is CASSLLAGGQETQYF. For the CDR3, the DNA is TGTGCCAGCAGTTTATTAGCGGGAGGCCAAGAGACCCAGTACTTC.

CDR3 sequence: CASSPFNWGRETQYF. Here the CDR3 DNA reads TGTGCCAGCAGCCCCTTCAACTGGGGGAGGGAGACCCAGTACTTC. The rearrangement links TRBV11-3 to TRBJ2-5; D perhaps matches TRBD2 (6 bases). CDR3 length: 15 amino acids. Germline V lookup: CDR1 SGHNT, CDR2 YENEEA. V was trimmed by 5 bases and J by 5 bases, leaving 18 bases between them.

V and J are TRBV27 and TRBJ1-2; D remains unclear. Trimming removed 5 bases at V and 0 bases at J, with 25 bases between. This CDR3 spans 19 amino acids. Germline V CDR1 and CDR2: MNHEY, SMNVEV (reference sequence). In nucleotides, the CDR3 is TGTGCCAGCAGTCTTAATATATACCCGACCGGGTCGCCTAACTATGGCTACACCTTC. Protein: CASSLNIYPTGSPNYGYTF.

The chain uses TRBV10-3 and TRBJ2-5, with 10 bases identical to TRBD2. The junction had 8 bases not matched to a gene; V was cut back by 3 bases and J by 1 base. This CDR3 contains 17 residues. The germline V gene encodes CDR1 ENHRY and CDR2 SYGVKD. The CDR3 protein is CAISDGLAGASQETQYF. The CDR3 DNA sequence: TGTGCCATCAGTGATGGGCTAGCGGGAGCTTCCCAAGAGACCCAGTACTTC.

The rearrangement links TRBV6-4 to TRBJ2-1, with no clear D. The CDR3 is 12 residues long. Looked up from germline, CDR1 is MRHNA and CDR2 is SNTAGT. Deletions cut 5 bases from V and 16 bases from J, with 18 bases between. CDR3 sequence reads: CASSSDSGSFFF. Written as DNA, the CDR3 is TGTGCCAGCAGTTCCGACTCCGGATCCTTTTTCTTC.

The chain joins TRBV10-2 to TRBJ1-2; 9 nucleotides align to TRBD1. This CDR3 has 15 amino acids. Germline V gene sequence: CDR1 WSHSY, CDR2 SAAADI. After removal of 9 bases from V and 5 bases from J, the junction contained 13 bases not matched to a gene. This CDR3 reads CASTGGKERLYGYTF. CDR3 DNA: TGCGCCAGTACAGGGGGCAAGGAAAGACTATATGGCTACACCTTC.

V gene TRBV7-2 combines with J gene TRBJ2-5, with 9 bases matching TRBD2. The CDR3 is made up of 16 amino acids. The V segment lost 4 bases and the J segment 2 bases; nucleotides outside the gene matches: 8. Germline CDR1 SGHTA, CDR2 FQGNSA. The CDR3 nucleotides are TGTGCCAGCAGCTCACCTAGCGGGACTCGGCAAGAGACCCAGTACTTC. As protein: CASSSPSGTRQETQYF.

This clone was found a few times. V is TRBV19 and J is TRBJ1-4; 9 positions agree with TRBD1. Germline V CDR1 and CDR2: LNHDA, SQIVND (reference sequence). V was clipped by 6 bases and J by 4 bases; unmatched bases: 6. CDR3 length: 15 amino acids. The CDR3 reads CASSDADRGNEKLFF. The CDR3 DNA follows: TGTGCCAGTAGCGACGCGGACAGGGGTAATGAAAAACTGTTTTTT.

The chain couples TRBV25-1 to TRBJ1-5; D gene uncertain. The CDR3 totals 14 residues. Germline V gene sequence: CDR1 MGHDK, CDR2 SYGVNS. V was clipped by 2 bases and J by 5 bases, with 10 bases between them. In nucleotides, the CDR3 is TGTGCCAGCAGTGAAACGGGGTTTTATCAGCCCCAGCATTTT. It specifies CASSETGFYQPQHF.

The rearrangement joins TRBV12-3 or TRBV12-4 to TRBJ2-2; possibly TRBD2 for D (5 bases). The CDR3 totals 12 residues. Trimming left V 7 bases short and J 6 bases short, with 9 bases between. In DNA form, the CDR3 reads TGTGCCAGCACATTCGGGGCCGGGGAGCTGTTTTTT. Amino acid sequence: CASTFGAGELFF.

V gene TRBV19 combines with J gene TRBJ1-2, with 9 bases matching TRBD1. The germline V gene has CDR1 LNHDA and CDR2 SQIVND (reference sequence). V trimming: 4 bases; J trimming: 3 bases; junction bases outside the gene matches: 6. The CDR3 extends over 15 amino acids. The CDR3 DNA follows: TGTGCCAGTAGTACGGGGACAGGGAGGGACTATGGCTACACCTTC. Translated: CASSTGTGRDYGYTF.

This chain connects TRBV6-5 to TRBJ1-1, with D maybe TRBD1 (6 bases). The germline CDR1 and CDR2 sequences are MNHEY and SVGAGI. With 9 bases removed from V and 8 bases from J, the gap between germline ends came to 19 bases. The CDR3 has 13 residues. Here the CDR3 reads CASRAPHTGEAFF. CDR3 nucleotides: TGTGCCAGTAGGGCGCCCCATACAGGGGAAGCTTTCTTT.